This T cell receptor (beta chain) is drawn from a study of cytomegalovirus exposure and HLA in healthy donors. Findings and limits, study-wide: An analysis that was carried out later associated fewer than 20,000 TCR beta sequences with HLA alleles at 0.05 false discovery rate. Later analysis identified a missense DCLRE1C variant that was linked to TCR beta V- and J-gene trimming.

PCR primers comprised 60 Vbeta and 13 Jbeta primers. The protocol was immunoSEQ multiplex PCR, while the TCRdb copy is restricted to in-frame clones and leaves out a portion. The repertoire holds some 190,000 clones, with 79% as singletons. Comments on this clone: Its antigen is as yet unknown.

V was pared by 4 bases and J by 4 bases, with 13 bases of the junction left unmatched. The CDR3 is made up of 17 amino acids. Germline CDR1 reads SGHRS; CDR2 reads YFSETQ. The rearrangement uses TRBV5-1 and TRBJ2-1; 8 bases are shared with TRBD2. The sequence derives from a woman younger than 35 in good health and CMV-seronegative. Specimen: PBMCs. The CDR3 loop is CASSQRSSGASYNEQFF. In nucleotides, the CDR3 is TGCGCCAGCAGCCAGAGGAGTAGCGGGGCCTCGTACAATGAGCAGTTCTTC.